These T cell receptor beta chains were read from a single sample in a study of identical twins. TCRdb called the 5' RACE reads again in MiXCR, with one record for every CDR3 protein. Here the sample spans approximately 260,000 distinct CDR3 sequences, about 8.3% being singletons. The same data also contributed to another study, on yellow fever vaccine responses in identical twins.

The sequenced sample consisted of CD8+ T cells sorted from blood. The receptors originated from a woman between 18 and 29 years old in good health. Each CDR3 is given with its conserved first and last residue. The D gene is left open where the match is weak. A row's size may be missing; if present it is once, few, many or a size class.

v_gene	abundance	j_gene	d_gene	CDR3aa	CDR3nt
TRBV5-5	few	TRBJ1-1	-	CASSARVWNTEAFF	TGTGCCAGCAGCGCGCGGGTCTGGAACACTGAAGCTTTCTTT
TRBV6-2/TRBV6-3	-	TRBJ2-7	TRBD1	CASSYQGEDYEQYF	TGTGCCAGCAGTTACCAGGGGGAAGACTACGAGCAGTACTTC
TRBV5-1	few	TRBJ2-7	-	CASSLASQIHEQYF	TGCGCCAGCAGCTTGGCCTCGCAGATCCACGAGCAGTACTTC
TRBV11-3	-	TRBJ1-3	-	CASSVPPGNTIYF	TGTGCCAGCAGTGTTCCCCCTGGAAACACCATATATTTT
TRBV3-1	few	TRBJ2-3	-	CASSPPWGREEDTQYF	TGTGCCAGCAGCCCCCCTTGGGGCAGGGAGGAAGATACGCAGTATTTT
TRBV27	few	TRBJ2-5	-	CASKGQQETQYF	TGTGCCAGCAAAGGCCAGCAAGAGACCCAGTACTTC
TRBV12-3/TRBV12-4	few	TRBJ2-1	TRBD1	CASRASRQGIYNEQFF	TGTGCCAGCAGGGCTTCTCGACAGGGAATATACAATGAGCAGTTCTTC
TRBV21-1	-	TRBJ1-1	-	CASSKGTGVMNTEAFF	TGTGCCAGCAGCAAGGGCACAGGGGTGATGAACACTGAAGCTTTCTTT
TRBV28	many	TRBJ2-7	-	CASSLAPWRDSYEQYF	TGTGCCAGCAGTTTGGCCCCATGGAGGGACTCCTACGAGCAGTACTTC
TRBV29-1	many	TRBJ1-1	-	CSVLGDGGTEAFF	TGCAGCGTTCTCGGGGACGGTGGCACTGAAGCTTTCTTT
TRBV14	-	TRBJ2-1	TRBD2	CASSQDVGGGAYEQFF	TGTGCCAGCAGCCAAGATGTGGGCGGGGGGGCCTATGAGCAGTTCTTC
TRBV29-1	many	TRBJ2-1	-	CSVEGGPYNEQFF	TGCAGCGTTGAAGGGGGTCCCTACAATGAGCAGTTCTTC
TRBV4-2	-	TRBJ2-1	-	CASSQEGGDGHNEQFF	TGTGCCAGCAGCCAAGAGGGGGGCGACGGGCACAATGAGCAGTTCTTC
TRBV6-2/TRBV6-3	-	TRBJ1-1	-	CASSLDRDTEAFF	TGTGCCAGCAGTTTAGACCGAGACACTGAAGCTTTCTTT
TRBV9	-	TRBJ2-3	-	CASTEYTDTQYF	TGTGCCAGCACGGAGTACACAGATACGCAGTATTTT
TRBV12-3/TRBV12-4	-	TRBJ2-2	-	CASRGQTGELFF	TGTGCCAGCAGAGGACAGACCGGGGAGCTGTTTTTT
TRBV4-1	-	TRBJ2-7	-	CASSPDWAADEQYF	TGCGCCAGCAGCCCGGACTGGGCCGCCGACGAGCAGTACTTC
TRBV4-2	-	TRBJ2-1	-	CASSQDLAYNEQFF	TGTGCCAGCAGCCAGGATCTCGCCTACAATGAGCAGTTCTTC
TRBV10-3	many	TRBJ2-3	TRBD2	CAISEGLAGATDTQYF	TGTGCCATCAGTGAGGGACTAGCGGGAGCCACAGATACGCAGTATTTT
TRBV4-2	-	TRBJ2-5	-	CASSQEGGGRDGTQYF	TGTGCCAGCAGCCAAGAAGGAGGTGGCAGGGACGGGACCCAGTACTTC
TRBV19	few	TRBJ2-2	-	CASSGDFTGELFF	TGTGCCAGTAGTGGGGACTTCACCGGGGAGCTGTTTTTT
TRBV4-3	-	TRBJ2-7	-	CASSQEPGQRDFSYEQYF	TGCGCCAGCAGCCAAGAACCCGGACAGAGGGACTTCTCCTACGAGCAGTACTTC